This TCR beta chain was captured in a study of blood T cell repertoires in COVID-19. In the study overall: Samples of COVID-19 (acute and convalescent) were obtained from the United States, Italy and Spain. PBMCs, B-cell-depleted T cells, or T cells were the source of the cDNA or gDNA that made up the material.

In the original analysis: Reference gene primer amplification gave nucleated cell count estimates. TCRdb's table, derived via immunoSEQ multiplex PCR, lists solely in-frame clones and lacks some. V and J calls and clone size are those listed in that table; D and trimming were worked out from the DNA. The top ten clones hold about 2.1% of a sample with roughly 240,000 clones, roughly 82% of them seen once. Germline CDR1 is SNHLY and CDR2 is FYNNEI. The CDR3 totals 15 residues. Trimming left V 2 bases short and J 4 bases short, with 12 bases between. V and J are TRBV2 and TRBJ1-3; D not certain. The TCR was taken from a man aged 35 to 55 who had recovered from COVID-19. The sample was peripheral blood. The CDR3 nucleotides read TGTGCCAGCAGTGAATTTGGGCGATCCGGAAACACCATATATTTT. Residues: CASSEFGRSGNTIYF.